This T cell receptor (beta chain) stems from a study of T cells after yellow fever vaccination. Study-wide background: Preparing low-cell-number fractions relied on SMART-Seq v4 Ultra Low Input.

This CDR3 has 16 residues. The V and J ends lost 6 bases and 1 base respectively, with 18 bases between them. The germline gives CDR1 DFQATT, CDR2 SNEGSKA (reference sequence). TCRdb redid the calling of the 5' RACE reads with MiXCR, one entry per CDR3 protein. The sample lists roughly 310,000 distinct CDR3 sequences, roughly 8.7% occurring once. This receptor was taken from a man aged 18 to 30 who received the YFV17D yellow fever vaccine. The J gene is TRBJ1-4, the V gene TRBV20-1, with D possibly matching TRBD1 (5 bases). The input for sequencing was PBMCs, taken on the day of the first yellow fever vaccination. The CDR3 DNA reads TGCAGTGCCGGAAAGACAGTTGTCTTAACTAATGAAAAACTGTTTTTT. Protein: CSAGKTVVLTNEKLFF.